One and the same sample provided the 9 T cell receptor beta chains below, sequenced in a study of response to subunit inactivated influenza vaccine (dated by TCRdb to between 2018 and 2020). Libraries were constructed by RT-PCR. Sequenced on an Illumina HiSeq 2500. The raw public data were reprocessed by TCRdb itself: fastp quality trimming at Q25, MiXCR clonotype calling, in-frame beta chains only. Rows with a matching CDR3 protein are joined into one entry that keeps the most common DNA and genes. For this sample the table gives 400,000 to 650,000 distinct CDR3 sequences, of which roughly 7.6% were detected only once. The ten largest clones capture around 14% of the sample. The sample in question was PBMCs from blood, obtained roughly 24 months after vaccination. These receptors were obtained from a man aged 45 to 70 who received an inactivated influenza vaccine. Donor details come from another sample of the same person, matched by shared clones.

This clonotype came up many times. The CDR3 DNA follows: TGCAGTGCTGATAGCGGGAGAGAGTACAATGAGCAGTTCTTC. It encodes CSADSGREYNEQFF. The chain is built from TRBV20-1 and TRBJ2-1; 9 positions agree with TRBD2. The ends lost 5 bases at V and 4 bases at J; junction bases unmatched: 6. Germline loops: CDR1 DFQATT, CDR2 SNEGSKA (reference sequence). The CDR3 spans 14 residues.

This clonotype was picked up many times. This chain links TRBV29-1 with TRBJ2-2, with TRBD1 identical over 8 bases. V lost 6 bases and J lost 4; bases outside the gene matches: 4. Germline CDR1 SQVTM, CDR2 ANQGSEA. There are 13 residues in the CDR3. The DNA for the CDR3 is TGCAGCGTCGCTGACAGGGGCACCGGGGAGCTGTTTTTT. Translated, it gives CSVADRGTGELFF.

The rearrangement uses TRBV4-1 and TRBJ2-7; 7 nucleotides match TRBD2. Germline V CDR1 and CDR2: MGHRA, YSYEKL. The CDR3 totals 16 residues. Trimming cost V 4 bases and J 2 bases; bases outside gene matches: 11. The CDR3 loop reads CASSRTRGGATYEQYF. CDR3 coding DNA: TGCGCCAGCAGCCGAACACGGGGAGGGGCCACCTACGAGCAGTACTTC.

This clonotype was detected only a few times. The chain is built from TRBV20-1 and TRBJ2-5, with D perhaps TRBD2 (5 bases). Looked up from germline, CDR1 is DFQATT and CDR2 is SNEGSKA (reference sequence). The CDR3 has 13 residues. V lost 7 bases to trimming and J lost 5 bases, with 17 bases between them. The CDR3 DNA sequence: TGCAGTGTGAGTGCCAGGAGGACGGAGACCCAGTACTTC. Amino acids: CSVSARRTETQYF.

This clonotype has more than one count but fewer than ten. The genes are TRBV7-9 and TRBJ1-4; D is unresolved. The CDR3 extends over 14 amino acids. Germline lookup yields CDR1 SEHNR and CDR2 FQNEAQ (reference sequence). V was clipped by 1 base and J by 8 bases, with 11 bases between them. The CDR3 reads CASSLDQTGEKLFF. The CDR3 DNA is TGTGCCAGCAGCTTAGACCAGACGGGAGAAAAACTGTTTTTT.

This clonotype turned up a few times. The V gene is TRBV6-2 or TRBV6-3, the J gene TRBJ2-1; TRBD1 aligns across 9 bases. After removal of 3 bases from V and 5 bases from J, the junction contained 5 bases not matched to a gene. CDR1 is MNHEY, CDR2 SVGEGT, per germline. This CDR3 region has 15 residues. This CDR3 reads CASSYSGTGNNEQFF. CDR3 coding DNA: TGTGCCAGCAGTTATTCCGGGACAGGGAACAATGAGCAGTTCTTC.

In this sample, this clonotype turned up a few times. The chain joins TRBV4-2 to TRBJ1-1, with D unclear. Trimming left V 0 bases short and J 4 bases short, with 12 bases between. Germline CDR1 reads LGHNA; CDR2 reads YNFKEQ. The CDR3 loop spans 15 amino acids. The DNA of the CDR3 is TGTGCCAGCAGCCAAGATGTGACGTATGGCACTGAAGCTTTCTTT. Its protein is CASSQDVTYGTEAFF.

Ten or more counts support this clonotype. The chain uses TRBV6-1 and TRBJ2-1; TRBD2 is a possible D gene (5 bases). The length of the CDR3 is 15 residues. CDR1 and CDR2 from the germline V gene are MNHNS and SASEGT. V was pared by 8 bases and J by 9 bases, with 23 bases between. The CDR3 spells CASPLMVQAGSEQFF. CDR3 in DNA: TGTGCCAGCCCCCTTATGGTTCAGGCGGGCAGTGAGCAGTTCTTC.

This clonotype was observed a few times. Since a much larger clone is just one base distant, this may be a read error. The chain uses TRBV12-3 or TRBV12-4 and TRBJ2-7; TRBD2 matches at 12 bases. This CDR3 is 14 amino acids long. The CDR3 loop reads CAGSPSGRGGEQYF. CDR3 in DNA: TGTGCCGGCAGCCCTAGCGGGAGGGGTGGCGAGCAGTACTTC.